This record concerns one TCR beta chain sequence. The entry originates in a study of T cell responses to AZD1222 COVID-19 vaccine. Trimming cost V 4 bases and J 1 base; bases outside gene matches: 6. Germline V gene data show CDR1 as SGHDN and CDR2 as FVKESK. The CDR3 totals 16 residues. Clones were read by immunoSEQ multiplex PCR, and TCRdb kept only the in-frame ones, dropping some. The repertoire holds approximately 80,000 clones, with roughly 88% as singletons. The chain recombines TRBV14 with TRBJ1-5; 8 bases align to TRBD1. Sequencing used peripheral blood, obtained on day 0 of MenACWY control vaccination. The source of this sequence is an adult in good health. DNA for the CDR3: TGTGCCAGCAGCCGCCCGGACAGGGAGAGCAATCAGCCCCAGCATTTT. Amino acid sequence: CASSRPDRESNQPQHF.